Sequencing of this T cell receptor beta chain was carried out in a study of shared clonotypes between healthy human individuals. Study context: The study used three CD4 naive, three CD4 memory, two CD8 naive and one CD8 memory plate per donor.

Note on this clone: Its target is not known.

An even split of each subset's genomic DNA across several immunoSEQ plates was performed. Clones were read by immunoSEQ multiplex PCR, and TCRdb kept only the in-frame ones, dropping some. The sample lists over 2 million clones, about 95% occurring once. CDR1 SGDLS and CDR2 YYNGEE come from the germline V gene. The junction had 2 bases not matched to a gene; V was cut back by 4 bases and J by 3 bases. The CDR3 is 15 amino acids. The naive CD8 subset, CD45RO-negative cells positively selected for CCR7, excluded terminally differentiated effector memory CD45RA+ cells. Whole-study findings and limits: Expectations were that clonotype sharing among donors would be affected by sequencing depth.

The source is a man younger than 35 in good health. Source material: naive CD8+ T cells sorted from blood. J is TRBJ2-3 and V is TRBV9; 13 bases are shared with TRBD2. This chain's CDR3 is CASSRGLAGTDTQYF. DNA for the CDR3: TGTGCCAGCAGCAGGGGACTAGCGGGAACAGATACGCAGTATTTT.